A few counts support the clone carrying this T cell receptor beta chain. Its antigen is undetermined. MiXCR was run by TCRdb on the reads, yielding one entry per CDR3 protein. This sample has around 130,000 distinct CDR3 sequences; roughly a quarter occur once, and the top ten carry around 32%. These data belong to a study of T cell repertoires in cytomegalovirus infection. Study-level information: Through public TCR beta signatures, both CMV infection and matching HLA type were indicated.

The germline V and J ends were trimmed by 8 bases and 3 bases, with 26 bases remaining between them. The CDR3 contains 18 residues. V gene TRBV5-3 combines with J gene TRBJ2-2; D is perhaps TRBD1 (8 bases). Being an ORF, TRBV5-3 has a function that is uncertain. Sequencing was performed on PBMCs, sequenced either directly or after in vitro stimulation (not recorded which). The source is a human donor in good health (CMV status not recorded). Some clones in this sample may be carry-over from other donors' samples. In DNA form, the CDR3 reads TGTGCCAGCAGCAGGGGGCGGGGGACAGCGGATTACACCGGGGAGCTGTTTTTT. This encodes CASSRGRGTADYTGELFF.